A selection of T cell receptor beta chains follows, all from one sample in a study of blood T cells in healthy people across ages. A single record per CDR3 protein comes from TCRdb applying MiXCR to the 5' RACE reads. The table has roughly 800,000 distinct CDR3 sequences, about 26% seen once. These data were also reused for a study on T cells of mothers and their children.

Material for sequencing was blood. Every receptor here comes from a boy aged 10-17 years in good health. The conserved cysteine and the conserved F or W are not part of the CDR3 here. Some rows mark clone size as missing; the rest say once, few, many or name a class of expanded clone.

clone_size | j_call | v_call | cdr3_aa
few | TRBJ2-7 | TRBV3-1 | ASSEQAPYEQY
- | TRBJ1-1 | TRBV18 | ASSSQGENTEAF
- | TRBJ2-5 | TRBV29-1 | SVEDSGAY
- | TRBJ1-4 | TRBV7-9 | ASSLVAGRYGEKLF
few | TRBJ1-6 | TRBV21-1 | ASSKVRDGINSPLH
few | TRBJ2-7 | TRBV28 | ASSTPTGRGTHGEQY
few | TRBJ2-6 | TRBV5-1 | ASSGAYSGANVLT
few | TRBJ2-7 | TRBV6-5 | ASSYQGTLGYEQY
- | TRBJ1-5 | TRBV6-5 | ASSSRGSSTGNQPQH
few | TRBJ2-7 | TRBV29-1 | SVSSGTGTYEQY
- | TRBJ2-1 | TRBV9 | ASSAPGLAGNEQF
few | TRBJ1-3 | TRBV20-1 | SANPGQSSGNTLY
few | TRBJ1-2 | TRBV7-2 | ASSNMGAAYGYT
- | TRBJ1-4 | TRBV2 | ASIRGQGEKLF
- | TRBJ1-6 | TRBV2 | ASSELKDSPLH
few | - | TRBV3-1 | ASSQSYSETQY
- | TRBJ1-1 | TRBV4-1 | ASSQVTGGTDTEAF
few | TRBJ1-2 | TRBV9 | ASSVDLNDGYT
- | TRBJ2-1 | TRBV20-1 | SARDGSGVGDNEQF
- | TRBJ2-7 | TRBV6-5 | ASSQEAGASYEQY
- | TRBJ2-5 | TRBV5-1 | ASKAGNQETQY
few | TRBJ2-1 | TRBV27 | ASAASRAFSYNEQF
- | TRBJ2-7 | TRBV18 | ASSPILRGTPYEQY
- | TRBJ2-7 | TRBV7-9 | ASSLMGDRGSEQY
- | TRBJ1-2 | TRBV29-1 | SASGTAGYGYT
- | TRBJ2-7 | TRBV5-1 | ASNPPGTRDEQY
- | TRBJ2-2 | TRBV12-3/TRBV12-4 | ASSRWAGELF
- | TRBJ2-1 | TRBV20-1 | GVDLLSSYNEQF
- | TRBJ1-2 | TRBV10-3 | AISDNSGPYGYT
many | TRBJ2-7 | TRBV3-1 | ASSRGHSYEQY
- | TRBJ2-1 | TRBV18 | ASSPPNRPYNEQF
- | - | TRBV27 | ASSLFFTSGGRLRETQY
- | TRBJ1-2 | TRBV11-2 | ASSLNTQGDGYT
- | TRBJ2-1 | TRBV2 | ASSERRTGGGNEQF
- | TRBJ2-2 | TRBV29-1 | SVVAGVGTGELF
- | TRBJ1-4 | TRBV30 | ACLRDGNEKLF
- | TRBJ1-5 | TRBV7-2 | ASSLGHRAPQH
- | TRBJ1-4 | TRBV9 | ASSVRDRPDEKLF
- | TRBJ2-5 | TRBV24-1 | ATSDGLADEQETQY
few | TRBJ2-1 | TRBV12-3/TRBV12-4 | ASKMQASYNEQF
few | TRBJ1-4 | TRBV29-1 | SVEDSPAANEKLF